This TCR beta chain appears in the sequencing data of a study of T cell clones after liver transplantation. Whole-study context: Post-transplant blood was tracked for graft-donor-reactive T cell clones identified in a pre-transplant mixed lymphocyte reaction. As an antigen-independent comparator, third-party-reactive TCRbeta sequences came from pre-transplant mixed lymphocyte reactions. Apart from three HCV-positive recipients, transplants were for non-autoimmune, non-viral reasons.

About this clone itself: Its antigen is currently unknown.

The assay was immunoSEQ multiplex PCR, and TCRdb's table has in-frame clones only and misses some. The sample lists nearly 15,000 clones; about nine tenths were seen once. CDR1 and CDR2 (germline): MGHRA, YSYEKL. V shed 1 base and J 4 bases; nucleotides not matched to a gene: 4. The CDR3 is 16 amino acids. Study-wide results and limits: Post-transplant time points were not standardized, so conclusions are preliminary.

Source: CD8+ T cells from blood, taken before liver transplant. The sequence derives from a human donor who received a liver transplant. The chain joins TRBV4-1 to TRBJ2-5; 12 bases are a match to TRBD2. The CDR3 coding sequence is TGCGCCAGCAGCCAAGGCCCGGGACTAGCGGGAGAGACCCAGTACTTC. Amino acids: CASSQGPGLAGETQYF.